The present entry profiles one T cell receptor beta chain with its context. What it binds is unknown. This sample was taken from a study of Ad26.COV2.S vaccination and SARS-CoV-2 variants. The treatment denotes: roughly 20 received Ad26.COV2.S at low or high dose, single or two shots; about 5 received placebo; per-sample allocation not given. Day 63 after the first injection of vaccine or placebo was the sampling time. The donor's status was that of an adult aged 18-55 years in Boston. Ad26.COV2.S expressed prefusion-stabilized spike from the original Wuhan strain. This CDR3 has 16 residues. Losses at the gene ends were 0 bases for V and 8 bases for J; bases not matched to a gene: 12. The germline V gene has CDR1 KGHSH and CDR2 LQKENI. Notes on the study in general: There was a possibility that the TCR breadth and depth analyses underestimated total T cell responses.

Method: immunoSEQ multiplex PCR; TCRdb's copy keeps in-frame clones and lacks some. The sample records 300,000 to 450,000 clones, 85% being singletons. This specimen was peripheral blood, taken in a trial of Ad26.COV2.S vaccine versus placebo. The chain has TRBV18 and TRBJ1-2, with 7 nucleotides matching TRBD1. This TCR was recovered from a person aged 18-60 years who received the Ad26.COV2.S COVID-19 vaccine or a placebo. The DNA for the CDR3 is TGTGCCAGCTCACCACCCCTAAACGACAGGGTAGGAGGCTACACCTTC. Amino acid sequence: CASSPPLNDRVGGYTF.